The TCR beta chain under discussion was sequenced for a study of T cells in localized non-small cell lung cancer. Findings and caveats of the study: Heterogeneity cannot be ruled out, as sequencing used one tumor region only. When the top 100 tumor clones were examined, a median approximately 62 of them also appeared in the adjacent lung, which was paired and uninvolved. Overall survival was longer when the density of T cells in the blood was higher.

Here immunoSEQ multiplex PCR was the method, and the copy in TCRdb shows in-frame clones only, minus some. The sample shows 1,500 to 2,000 clones, 20% to 25% of them seen only once. This clone was seen a few times. Its antigen is as yet unknown. The CDR3 runs to 16 residues. V gave up 6 bases and J gave up 7 bases, with 22 bases separating them. The specimen was normal lung tissue next to the tumor, collected before any cancer treatment. The TCR originated in a woman aged 35 to 70 with stage I lung adenocarcinoma. This chain joins TRBV23-1 and TRBJ2-1; perhaps D is TRBD1 or TRBD2 (6 bases each). TRBV23-1 is treated as an ORF (open reading frame) with a function not yet certain. The CDR3 coding sequence is TGCGCCAGCAGCTTGGCTACAGGGAGGTTGAGGAATGAGCAGTTCTTC. Residues: CASSLATGRLRNEQFF.